Shown below are 20 T cell receptor beta chains from a single sample sequenced in a study of shared T cell receptors in the human thymus. Here immunoSEQ multiplex PCR was the method, and the copy in TCRdb shows in-frame clones only, minus some. The sample contains hundreds of thousands of clones, roughly 88% of which appear only once. These data were also filed under a second study, of human thymus T cells.

Material for sequencing was thymocytes. The receptor source for this set is a girl under three years old with a congenital heart defect.

V is TRBV28 and J is TRBJ1-2; TRBD1 matches at 7 bases. After removal of 3 bases from V and 4 bases from J, the junction contained 14 bases not matched to a gene. Germline loops: CDR1 MDHEN, CDR2 SYDVKM. This CDR3 spans 17 amino acids. CDR3 DNA: TGTGCCAGCAGTTTCCCTAGAGGGAACAGGGGAGGCTATGGCTACACCTTC. Translating it yields CASSFPRGNRGGYGYTF.

Turning to this clone: At the DNA level, this CDR3 is encoded by other sequences in the same sample as well. The gene calls are TRBV2 and TRBJ1-5, with D perhaps matching TRBD1 (6 bases). Per the germline V gene, CDR1 is SNHLY and CDR2 is FYNNEI. This CDR3 has 18 amino acids. V dropped 6 bases and J dropped 1 base, with 22 bases sitting between them. CDR3 nucleotide sequence: TGTGCCAGCAGATCCACCCGGCGACAGGCCGACAGCAATCAGCCCCAGCATTTT. It is translated as CASRSTRRQADSNQPQHF.

The chain joins TRBV12-5 to TRBJ1-1, with 9 positions matching TRBD1. This CDR3 has 15 residues. Germline assignment: CDR1 LGHNT and CDR2 FRNRAP. Germline trimming cut 3 bases from V and 5 bases from J; bases unmatched to any gene: 7. CDR3 DNA: TGTGCTAGTGGTTTACGGACAGGGGCAGGGACTGAAGCTTTCTTT. It translates to CASGLRTGAGTEAFF.

V gene TRBV11-2 combines with J gene TRBJ1-1, with D perhaps matching TRBD1 (5 bases). The CDR3 has 14 amino acids. V was clipped by 5 bases and J by 4 bases, with 14 bases between them. The germline gives CDR1 SGHAT, CDR2 FQNNGV. The CDR3 DNA follows: TGTGCCAGCAGCATCAGGGTGCGGAGCACTGAAGCTTTCTTT. It is translated as CASSIRVRSTEAFF. The entire variable domain, with the rest obtained from reference TRBV11-2 and TRBJ1-1, is as follows: EAGVAQSPRYKIIEKRQSVAFWCNPISGHATLYWYQQILGQGPKLLIQFQNNGVVDDSQLPKDRFSAERLKGVDSTLKIQPAKLEDSAVYLCASSIRVRSTEAFFGQGTRLTVV.

CDR3 DNA: TGTGCCAGCACTTGGGGGGGATGCGAGCAGTACTTC. Its translation is CASTWGGCEQYF. The rearrangement joins TRBV11-2 to TRBJ2-7, with 7 bases that match TRBD2. The CDR3 consists of 12 residues. Trimming removed 7 bases from V and 6 bases from J; junction bases left unmatched: 6. The germline V gene has CDR1 SGHAT and CDR2 FQNNGV.

The rearrangement links TRBV27 to TRBJ1-5; D possibly corresponds to TRBD1 (5 bases). The CDR3 extends over 16 amino acids. The germline gives CDR1 MNHEY, CDR2 SMNVEV (reference sequence). Trimming pared 5 bases from V and 1 base from J, leaving 15 bases between. This CDR3 is CASSPQGKWSNQPQHF. CDR3 DNA sequence: TGTGCCAGCAGTCCCCAGGGAAAATGGAGCAATCAGCCCCAGCATTTT.

This clone came up a few times. The V gene is TRBV5-1, the J gene TRBJ2-2; TRBD2 might be the D (7 bases). This CDR3 region has 15 residues. Looked up from germline, CDR1 is SGHRS and CDR2 is YFSETQ. Trimming cost V 4 bases and J 6 bases, with 16 bases left between them. The CDR3 loop is CASSPYGGAPGELFF. The CDR3 DNA is TGCGCCAGCAGCCCTTATGGGGGGGCCCCCGGGGAGCTGTTTTTT.

The V and J genes are TRBV4-3 and TRBJ2-3, with TRBD1 identical over 8 bases. The CDR3 is made up of 16 amino acids. Germline lookup yields CDR1 LGHNA and CDR2 YSLEER. J gave up 4 bases and V 4 bases, and 10 bases lay outside the gene matches. The CDR3 DNA sequence: TGCGCCAGCAGCCGCATCGGACAGGGTGGTGCAGATACGCAGTATTTT. Translation: CASSRIGQGGADTQYF.

CDR3 nucleotides: TGTGCCAGCAGTTCCTCCGGGCAGGGGGATTACCCCGGGGAGCTGTTTTTT. Translated: CASSSSGQGDYPGELFF. The rearrangement uses TRBV27 and TRBJ2-2; 7 bases agree with TRBD1. The CDR3 is 17 amino acids. Germline V gene data show CDR1 as MNHEY and CDR2 as SMNVEV (reference sequence). Unmatched junction bases numbered 14, after V lost 4 bases and J lost 6 bases.

This sequence joins TRBV6-4 and TRBJ2-7, with 12 nucleotides matching TRBD1. The V gene end was trimmed by 3 bases and the J gene end by 5 bases; junction bases not matched to a gene: 5. CDR3 size: 15 residues. The germline V gene encodes CDR1 MRHNA and CDR2 SNTAGT. The CDR3 DNA reads TGTGCCAGCAGTGAGGGGACAGGGGGCTTCCACGAGCAGTACTTC. Encoded protein: CASSEGTGGFHEQYF.

With respect to this clone: The sample has other DNA sequences that encode this CDR3 too. The chain has TRBV5-1 and TRBJ1-2; possible D gene TRBD1, 6 bases. The CDR3 spans 15 residues. Germline V gene data show CDR1 as SGHRS and CDR2 as YFSETQ. V was pared by 3 bases and J by 4 bases, with 16 bases between. The CDR3 bases are TGCGCCAGCAGCTCCCGCGAGGGGGTTCTCTATGGCTACACCTTC. This translates into CASSSREGVLYGYTF.

V usage is TRBV7-9 and J usage is TRBJ2-1; 7 bases align to TRBD1. Germline assignment: CDR1 SEHNR and CDR2 FQNEAQ (reference sequence). This CDR3 comprises 14 residues. With 3 bases clipped from V and 6 bases from J, the junction kept 5 bases outside the gene matches. This CDR3 is CASSLGPGGNEQFF. For the CDR3, the DNA is TGTGCCAGCAGCTTGGGTCCAGGGGGCAATGAGCAGTTCTTC.

The chain has TRBV27 and TRBJ1-1; D perhaps matches TRBD1 (6 bases). Trimming shortened V by 4 bases and J by 1 base, and 13 bases separated the two germline ends. Germline V gene sequence: CDR1 MNHEY, CDR2 SMNVEV (reference sequence). The CDR3 consists of 15 residues. In DNA form, the CDR3 reads TGTGCCAGCAGTTGGAAGGGGGAAAAGAACACTGAAGCTTTCTTT. This translates into CASSWKGEKNTEAFF.

CDR3 region: CASSYSYRSGGPIIDTQYF. CDR3 nucleotide sequence: TGTGCCAGCAGCTACTCGTATAGAAGCGGGGGACCAATCATAGATACGCAGTATTTT. The rearrangement uses TRBV9 and TRBJ2-3; 8 positions agree with TRBD2. V dropped 4 bases and J dropped 5; count of bases not matched to a gene: 21. Germline values: CDR1 SGDLS, CDR2 YYNGEE. CDR3 length: 19 residues.

The chain has TRBV27 and TRBJ1-5, with TRBD1 matching 8 bases. V lost 6 bases to trimming and J lost 5 bases; unmatched junction nucleotides: 0. The germline V gene encodes CDR1 MNHEY and CDR2 SMNVEV (reference sequence). The CDR3 sequence is 12 residues long. The DNA of the CDR3 is TGTGCCAGCAGGACAGGGGATCAGCCCCAGCATTTT. Amino acids: CASRTGDQPQHF.

CDR3 residues: CATRIDDRGLSYEQYF. In nucleotides, the CDR3 is TGTGCCACCAGAATCGATGACAGGGGGCTTTCCTACGAGCAGTACTTC. The V call is TRBV15, the J call TRBJ2-7, with 10 bases that match TRBD1. The V gene's germline CDR1 is LNHNV and CDR2 YYDKDF (reference sequence). The length of the CDR3 is 16 residues. Losses at the gene ends were 6 bases for V and 1 base for J; bases not matched to a gene: 9.

CDR3 bases: TGTGCCAGCACCCCACCCACAGGGAACGAGCAGTACTTC. Translation gives CASTPPTGNEQYF. The chain couples TRBV28 to TRBJ2-7, with D perhaps matching TRBD1 (6 bases). The germline gives CDR1 MDHEN, CDR2 SYDVKM. V lost 7 bases and J lost 5, with 15 bases in between. CDR3 length equals 13 residues. Variable domain in full (rest from reference TRBV28 and TRBJ2-7): DVKVTQSSRYLVKRTGEKVFLECVQDMDHENMFWYRQDPGLGLRLIYFSYDVKMKEKGDIPEGYSVSREKKERFSLILESASTNQTSMYLCASTPPTGNEQYFGPGTRLTVT.

V and J are TRBV6-5 and TRBJ2-7, with D possibly being TRBD2 (7 bases). Trimming took 5 bases from V and 0 from J, leaving 14 bases between them. This CDR3 is built from 15 residues. Germline V gene data show CDR1 as MNHEY and CDR2 as SVGAGI. The CDR3 DNA is TGTGCCAGCAGTACGGGGGCGGGGGCCTCCTACGAGCAGTACTTC. It yields the protein CASSTGAGASYEQYF.

The chain has TRBV5-4 and TRBJ1-2, with 8 bases that match TRBD1. CDR3 length: 17 amino acids. J was trimmed by 3 bases and V by 5 bases; bases with no gene match: 15. Germline-derived CDR1 and CDR2 are SGHNT and YYREEE (reference sequence). Here the CDR3 reads CASSYPPGQAEYYGYTF. The DNA of the CDR3 is TGTGCCAGCAGTTACCCCCCGGGACAGGCAGAATACTATGGCTACACCTTC.

V and J are TRBV19 and TRBJ2-1; D gene uncertain. The CDR3 spans 11 residues. Trimming shortened V by 3 bases and J by 8 bases, and 5 bases separated the two germline ends. Germline CDR1 LNHDA, CDR2 SQIVND (reference sequence). CDR3 nucleotides: TGTGCCAGTAGTATTAAGCATGAGCAGTTCTTC. The encoded protein is CASSIKHEQFF.